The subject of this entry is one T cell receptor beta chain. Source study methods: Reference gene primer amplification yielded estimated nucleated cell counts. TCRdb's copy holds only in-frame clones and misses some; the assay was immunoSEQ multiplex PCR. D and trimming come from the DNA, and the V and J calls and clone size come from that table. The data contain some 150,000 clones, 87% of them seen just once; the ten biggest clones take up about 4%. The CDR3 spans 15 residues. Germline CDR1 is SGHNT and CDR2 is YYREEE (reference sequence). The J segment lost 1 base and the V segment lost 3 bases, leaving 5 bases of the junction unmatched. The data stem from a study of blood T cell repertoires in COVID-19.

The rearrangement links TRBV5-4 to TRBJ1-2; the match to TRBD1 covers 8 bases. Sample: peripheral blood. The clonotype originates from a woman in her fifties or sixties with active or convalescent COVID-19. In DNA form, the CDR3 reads TGTGCCAGCAGCTCGTGGACAGGGATTAACTATGGCTACACCTTC. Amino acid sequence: CASSSWTGINYGYTF.